The rows below give T cell receptor beta chains drawn from one sample of a study of blood T cell repertoires in COVID-19. The assay was immunoSEQ multiplex PCR, and TCRdb's table has in-frame clones only and misses some. This sample yields 200,000 to 250,000 clones, of which more than 75% are seen a single time; more than 1.5% belongs to the top ten. The sequencing input was PBMCs or T cells enriched from blood (not recorded which). All receptors come from a man aged 40-55 years who had recovered from COVID-19. CDR3s include the opening cysteine and the closing phenylalanine or tryptophan. Fields, in order: J gene, V gene, D gene, CDR3 length, clone size, CDR3 DNA, CDR3 protein. A D gene is named only where the DNA matches it firmly. Some rows have no size entry. The others give once, few or many, or a class for an expanded clone.

TRBJ2-7,TRBV27,.,13,.,TGTGCCTCCGGGGGTTCCCCACCCTACGAGCAGTACTTC,CASGGSPPYEQYF
TRBJ1-2,TRBV15,TRBD1,16,.,TGTGCCACCAGCAGATCCGGGGACAGGCAAGGCTATGGCTACACCTTC,CATSRSGDRQGYGYTF
TRBJ1-2,TRBV2,.,13,.,TGTGCCGTGTCGCTGCGATTGGACTATGGCTACACCTTC,CAVSLRLDYGYTF
TRBJ1-3,TRBV3-1/TRBV3-2,.,15,once,TGTGCCAGCAGCCAAATGGCGGTATATGGAAACACCATATATTTT,CASSQMAVYGNTIYF
TRBJ2-1,TRBV6-7,TRBD2,16,.,TGTGCCAGCAGTTACCCAAAGCGGGGCCTATACAATGAGCAGTTCTTC,CASSYPKRGLYNEQFF
TRBJ1-4,TRBV30,.,14,.,TGTGCCTGGGGAGACGGACAAGTTAATGAAAAACTGTTTTTT,CAWGDGQVNEKLFF
TRBJ2-2,TRBV27,TRBD2,20,.,TGTGCCAGCAGCCCCCAGAAAAGCGCGGGGCTAGCGGGTCTGAGCGGGGAGCTGTTTTTT,CASSPQKSAGLAGLSGELFF
TRBJ1-2,TRBV3-1/TRBV3-2,.,16,.,TGTGCCAGCAGCCAAGGACCAGGGCGTACGGGGGTTGGCTACACCTTC,CASSQGPGRTGVGYTF
TRBJ2-1,TRBV4-2,TRBD2,17,few,TGTGCCAGCAGCCGGGACTTGACTAGCGGGAGTAACAATGAGCAGTTCTTC,CASSRDLTSGSNNEQFF
TRBJ1-1,TRBV4-1,.,14,many,TGCGCCAGCCGTAACAGGGCCTCGAACACTGAAGCTTTCTTT,CASRNRASNTEAFF
TRBJ2-6,TRBV11-3,TRBD1,15,.,TGTGCCAGCAGCCAGACAGGGGTTGGGGCCAACGTCCTGACTTTC,CASSQTGVGANVLTF
TRBJ2-3,TRBV6-4,.,13,.,TGTGCCAGCAGTGACTTCCTCACAGATACGCAGTATTTT,CASSDFLTDTQYF
TRBJ1-3,TRBV18,.,15,.,TGTGCCAGCTCACGCCCGGGAGTTAAGCTAAACACCATATATTTT,CASSRPGVKLNTIYF
TRBJ2-7,TRBV5-1,TRBD1,16,.,TGCGCCAGCAGCTCCTCCGGGACAGGGGGCAGGGGCGAGCAGTACTTC,CASSSSGTGGRGEQYF
TRBJ1-6,TRBV27,.,16,once,TGTGCCAGCAGTTTAAACTTCGGCAGGATAAATTCACCCCTCCACTTT,CASSLNFGRINSPLHF
TRBJ2-7,TRBV30,.,11,once,TGTGCCTGGAGTCCAAACTACGAGCAGTACTTC,CAWSPNYEQYF
TRBJ1-1,TRBV29-1,.,14,.,TGCAGCGTTGAACTATGGGCAGAGAACACTGAAGCTTTCTTT,CSVELWAENTEAFF
TRBJ2-5,TRBV19,.,13,.,TGTGCCAGTAGTATGAACAGGCGCGAGACCCAGTACTTC,CASSMNRRETQYF
TRBJ2-7,TRBV7-3,.,13,.,TGTGCCAGCAGCTTAGGCCAGGGACTCGAGCAGTACTTC,CASSLGQGLEQYF
TRBJ1-3,TRBV10-3,.,14,.,TGTGCCATCAGTGAAGTCAGGGCTGGAAACACCATATATTTT,CAISEVRAGNTIYF
TRBJ2-1,TRBV7-3,TRBD2,16,.,TGTGCCAGCAGCCCCCACCCGGCTAGCGGGTGGGATGAGCAGTTCTTC,CASSPHPASGWDEQFF
TRBJ2-4,TRBV7-2,.,16,.,TGTGCCAGCAGCTTAGACGACAGCGAAGCCAAAAACATTCAGTACTTC,CASSLDDSEAKNIQYF
TRBJ2-7,TRBV18,TRBD1,15,.,TGTGCCAGCTCACCACCGAGCAAGGGGGCTTACGAGCAGTACTTC,CASSPPSKGAYEQYF
TRBJ1-4,TRBV10-3,.,14,.,TGTGCCATCAGCGCAGGGGCAACTAATGAAAAACTGTTTTTT,CAISAGATNEKLFF
TRBJ2-1,TRBV7-9,TRBD1,17,.,TGTGCCAGCAGCTCCCAGGCGGGACAGGGGTCCTACAATGAGCAGTTCTTC,CASSSQAGQGSYNEQFF
TRBJ1-2,TRBV15,.,16,few,TGTGCCACCAGCAGAGATTCAGGGGCTGGGGGCTATGGCTACACCTTC,CATSRDSGAGGYGYTF
TRBJ1-2,TRBV14,.,12,.,TGTGCCAGCAGCCGCGAAATGAGGGGCTACACCTTC,CASSREMRGYTF
TRBJ2-4,TRBV30,.,13,.,TGTGCCTGGAAGAGGCCGGAGAGGAACATTCAGTACTTC,CAWKRPERNIQYF
TRBJ2-2,TRBV28,TRBD2,17,.,TGTGCCAGCAGTTTAGGGTTGCGGGAGGATGACACCGGGGAGCTGTTTTTT,CASSLGLREDDTGELFF
TRBJ2-2,TRBV27,.,18,.,TGTGCCAGCAGTCTCTACTCGACTCTCAGGGGGGACACCGGGGAGCTGTTTTTT,CASSLYSTLRGDTGELFF
TRBJ1-2,TRBV5-6,.,8,.,TGTGCCACCCTCGGCTACACCTTC,CATLGYTF
TRBJ2-1,TRBV19,TRBD1,14,.,TGTGCCAGTAGTACGACAGGGGGCTACAATGAGCAGTTCTTC,CASSTTGGYNEQFF
TRBJ2-5,TRBV11-3,TRBD1,15,.,TGTGCCAGCAGCTTAGGGGGACAGGGGCAAGAGACCCAGTACTTC,CASSLGGQGQETQYF
TRBJ2-1,TRBV19,.,13,.,TGTGCCAGTAGTTCTCTAGATCTGGATGAGCAGTTCTTC,CASSSLDLDEQFF
TRBJ1-2,TRBV13,TRBD1,15,.,TGTGCCAGCAGCCTGGGACAGGGACGAAACTATGGCTACACCTTC,CASSLGQGRNYGYTF
TRBJ2-3,TRBV5-4,.,14,.,TGTGCCAGCAGCTTGGAGGGGGGGGAGGATACGCAGTATTTT,CASSLEGGEDTQYF
TRBJ1-2,TRBV3-1/TRBV3-2,.,14,few,TGTGCCAGCAGCCAAGAGGGGGGGAACTATGGCTACACCTTC,CASSQEGGNYGYTF
TRBJ1-1,TRBV18,.,13,few,TGTGCCAGCTCAACCGGACAGAACACTGAAGCTTTCTTT,CASSTGQNTEAFF
TRBJ2-2,TRBV5-4,TRBD1,16,.,TGTGCCAGCAGCTTGGACAGGGGGCGTAACACCGGGGAGCTGTTTTTT,CASSLDRGRNTGELFF
TRBJ2-5,TRBV5-1,TRBD2,16,.,TGCGCCAGCAGCTCCCTCGGGCGGGAGGGTCAAGAGACCCAGTACTTC,CASSSLGREGQETQYF
TRBJ2-3,TRBV18,.,16,.,TGTGCCAGCTCACCTCGAGAACAGGGAGGCACAGATACGCAGTATTTT,CASSPREQGGTDTQYF
TRBJ1-2,TRBV29-1,TRBD1,13,.,TGCAGCGCCGAAAAACAGGGGGCTTATGGCTACACCTTC,CSAEKQGAYGYTF
TRBJ1-2,TRBV5-6,.,16,.,TGTGCCAGCAGCTCCACTTTGAGGCAGGGGAACTATGGCTACACCTTC,CASSSTLRQGNYGYTF
TRBJ1-1,TRBV2,.,13,.,TGTGCCAGCAGTGCCCTCCGGGGGACTGAAGCTTTCTTT,CASSALRGTEAFF
TRBJ1-2,TRBV7-2,TRBD1,17,.,TGTGCCAGCAGCTTAGGATGGACAGGGGGCCGTGAGGGTGGCTACACCTTC,CASSLGWTGGREGGYTF
TRBJ2-7,TRBV5-6,.,14,.,TGTGCCAGCAGCTTGGCATTGCGATCCTACGAGCAGTACTTC,CASSLALRSYEQYF
TRBJ1-1,TRBV2,.,13,.,TGTGCCAGCAGTGAACGGAGGGACGCTGAAGCTTTCTTT,CASSERRDAEAFF
TRBJ1-1,TRBV28,.,15,.,TGTGCCAGCAGTTTAGGCCGGGTCGGGTACACTGAAGCTTTCTTT,CASSLGRVGYTEAFF
TRBJ2-3,TRBV3-1/TRBV3-2,TRBD2,17,once,TGTGCCAGCAGCCCTCGAAGGGGTAGCGGGGGGACAGATACGCAGTATTTT,CASSPRRGSGGTDTQYF
TRBJ2-5,TRBV2,.,11,.,TGTGCCAGCAGCCCCATGGAGACCCAGTACTTC,CASSPMETQYF
TRBJ1-2,TRBV30,.,15,.,TGTGCCTGGAGCCGAGGGGGAATTACTAACTATGGCTACACCTTC,CAWSRGGITNYGYTF
TRBJ1-1,TRBV27,TRBD1,15,.,TGTGCCAGCAGTCGCGACAGGGGTATGGACACTGAAGCTTTCTTT,CASSRDRGMDTEAFF
TRBJ1-2,TRBV5-4,.,15,few,TGTGCCACCAAGGGAGGTGGGTCAAAAATCTATGGCTACACCTTC,CATKGGGSKIYGYTF
TRBJ1-4,TRBV4-3,.,16,.,TGCGCCAGCAGCCGCTCTATAGACAGGCCTGGTGAAAAACTGTTTTTT,CASSRSIDRPGEKLFF
TRBJ2-5,TRBV6-2/TRBV6-3,TRBD2,16,.,TGTGCCAGCAGTTACGGGACTAGCGGGGATCAAGAGACCCAGTACTTC,CASSYGTSGDQETQYF
TRBJ1-2,TRBV5-6,TRBD1,15,.,TGTGCCAGCAGCCCGAGACAGGGGGCTGACTATGGCTACACCTTC,CASSPRQGADYGYTF
TRBJ2-3,TRBV4-2,.,19,.,TGTGCCAGCAGCCCCTCCCCCTGGAACGTGCGGTCTAGCACAGATACGCAGTATTTT,CASSPSPWNVRSSTDTQYF
TRBJ2-7,TRBV7-9,.,14,.,TGTGCCAGCAGCTTAGGGGGCCTCGCCTACGAGCAGTACTTC,CASSLGGLAYEQYF
TRBJ2-1,TRBV4-1,.,15,.,TGCGCCAGCAGCCAAGGGGGAAAGGGGGTAGAAGAGCAGTTCTTC,CASSQGGKGVEEQFF
TRBJ1-4,TRBV30,TRBD1,15,.,TGTGGAATGGAAGGGGGCAGTGGGGACCTTGAAAAACTGTTTTTT,CGMEGGSGDLEKLFF